This is a list of T cell receptor beta chains from one sample in a study of response to subunit inactivated influenza vaccine. TCRdb passed the RT-PCR reads through MiXCR, listing each CDR3 protein once. In the table there are about 580,000 distinct CDR3 sequences, approximately 14% of which are singletons. The starting material was PBMCs from blood, obtained about 11 days after vaccination. The source is a man aged 45-60 years who received an inactivated influenza vaccine. The CDR3 runs from the conserved cysteine through the conserved F or W. D genes are given only for firm matches. Size values are once, few and many counts, or a class for expanded clones, and some rows have none.

16	few	TRBJ2-3	TRBV20-1	TRBD2	TGCAGTGCCCTGGGGGGACTAGCGGCTAGCACAGATACGCAGTATTTT	CSALGGLAASTDTQYF
19	.	TRBJ2-2	TRBV4-3	TRBD2	TGCGCCAGCAGCCAAGAATCCCTAGCGGGGGCCCTAAACACCGGGGAGCTGTTTTTT	CASSQESLAGALNTGELFF
16	.	TRBJ1-1	TRBV11-2	.	TGTGCCAGCAGGGGATACCGGGACAAGCGGAACACTGAAGCTTTCTTT	CASRGYRDKRNTEAFF
13	.	TRBJ1-4	TRBV11-2	.	TGTGCCAGCAACCCAGGGGCACAGGAAAAACTGTTTTTT	CASNPGAQEKLFF
13	many	TRBJ2-3	TRBV20-1	.	TGCAGTGCTAGGTTACTCGGGCCGGATACGCAGTATTTT	CSARLLGPDTQYF
14	few	TRBJ2-7	TRBV20-1	TRBD1	TGCAGTGCTAGACTTCCGGACAGGGGTAGCGAGCAGTACTTC	CSARLPDRGSEQYF
16	few	TRBJ1-3	TRBV20-1	.	TGCAGTGCTAGAGACCTTAGAAGGAGCTCTGGAAACACCATATATTTT	CSARDLRRSSGNTIYF
19	.	TRBJ2-3	TRBV14	TRBD2	TGTGCCAGCAGCCAATACGGCTTCTTCGGCGGGAGGGGTACAGATACGCAGTATTTT	CASSQYGFFGGRGTDTQYF
16	few	TRBJ2-5	TRBV7-9	TRBD1	TGTGCCAGCAGCTTTATCGGAGACAGGGGCCAAGAGACCCAGTACTTC	CASSFIGDRGQETQYF
16	.	TRBJ2-7	TRBV7-2	.	TGTGCCAGCAGCTTGTCGCCCGGGTGGGGAGGCTACGAGCAGTACTTC	CASSLSPGWGGYEQYF
15	.	TRBJ2-7	TRBV6-1	TRBD2	TGTGCCAGCAGTCTTATCGGGGGGAAGGTGGGCGAGCAGTACTTC	CASSLIGGKVGEQYF
15	many	TRBJ2-1	TRBV4-2	TRBD2	TGTGCCAGCAGCCAAAGGGAGGGTCCCTTAGATGAGCAGTTCTTC	CASSQREGPLDEQFF
12	few	TRBJ2-5	TRBV29-1	.	TGCAGCGTTGTGCCGTCCCAAGAGACCCAGTACTTC	CSVVPSQETQYF
15	.	TRBJ1-2	TRBV7-2	.	TGTGCCAGCAGCTTAGTTTCATTAGCTAACTATGGCTACACCTTC	CASSLVSLANYGYTF
15	.	TRBJ2-7	TRBV7-6	.	TGTGCCAGCAGCTTAGCCAGGGGGGCGGGGGACGAGCAGTACTTC	CASSLARGAGDEQYF
14	.	TRBJ1-5	TRBV6-2/TRBV6-3	.	TGTGCCAGCAGTCACCTGGGGGCCAATCAGCCCCAGCATTTT	CASSHLGANQPQHF
14	few	TRBJ2-7	TRBV5-1	.	TGCGCCAGCAGCTTGCTCCCTCTCTCCTACGAGCAGTACTTC	CASSLLPLSYEQYF
15	.	TRBJ2-2	TRBV2	.	TGTGCCAGCAGCCCTTCTACTAGGAACACCGGGGAGCTGTTTTTT	CASSPSTRNTGELFF
16	few	TRBJ1-6	TRBV7-2	.	TGTGCCAGCAGCTTAGCAGGGGCAGGGAATAATTCACCCCTCCACTTT	CASSLAGAGNNSPLHF
14	.	TRBJ1-1	TRBV12-3/TRBV12-4	.	TGTGCCAGCAGTCGCGGACCGATGAACACTGAAGCTTTCTTT	CASSRGPMNTEAFF
13	few	TRBJ2-2	TRBV20-1	TRBD1	TGCAGTGCTCGGACAGGGGACACCGGGGAGCTGTTTTTT	CSARTGDTGELFF
15	.	TRBJ2-1	TRBV4-1	.	TGCGCCAGCAGCCAAGGCTGGGTAGGTCGGGATGAGCAGTTCTTC	CASSQGWVGRDEQFF
15	few	TRBJ2-5	TRBV5-1	.	TGCGCCAGCAGGCGAAGTACAGTTTACCAAGAGACCCAGTACTTC	CASRRSTVYQETQYF
13	many	TRBJ2-1	TRBV29-1	TRBD2	TGCAGCGGAGGGACTAGCGGAAACAATGAGCAGTTCTTC	CSGGTSGNNEQFF
18	few	TRBJ2-3	TRBV4-1	.	TGCGCCAGCAGCCAAGATTTCGGGCCACGAATTGCCACAGATACGCAGTATTTT	CASSQDFGPRIATDTQYF
15	many	TRBJ2-7	TRBV7-2	TRBD2	TGTGCCAGCAGCTTAGGGGGGACTACAACCTACGAGCAGTACTTC	CASSLGGTTTYEQYF
19	.	TRBJ2-1	TRBV6-2/TRBV6-3	.	TGTGCCAGCAGTTACTCGGCGGGAAATCCTAAGGGCTCCTACAATGAGCAGTTCTTC	CASSYSAGNPKGSYNEQFF
15	.	TRBJ1-6	TRBV4-2	TRBD1	TGTGCCAGCAGCGGCCGACAGGGGGCTAGTTCACCCCTCCACTTT	CASSGRQGASSPLHF
15	.	TRBJ2-2	TRBV27	TRBD2	TGTGCCAGCAAATTGAGACTAGCGGACACCGGGGAGCTGTTTTTT	CASKLRLADTGELFF
15	.	TRBJ1-4	TRBV7-2	.	TGTGCCAGCAGCCCACAGGGAGGTAGAAATGAAAAACTGTTTTTT	CASSPQGGRNEKLFF
15	.	TRBJ1-1	TRBV5-5	.	TGTGCCAGCAGGCGGAGAACACCTATGAACACTGAAGCTTTCTTT	CASRRRTPMNTEAFF
16	.	TRBJ2-1	TRBV7-8	TRBD2	TGTGCCAGCAGCCCCCGGACTAGCGTCACCTACAATGAGCAGTTCTTC	CASSPRTSVTYNEQFF
16	.	TRBJ1-2	TRBV4-3	.	TGCGCCAGCAGCCAAGGTTTAGGGTCCCCTAACTATGGCTACACCTTC	CASSQGLGSPNYGYTF
15	few	TRBJ2-3	TRBV7-2	.	TGTGCCAGCAGCCCCCTCCCCGTACCCACAGATACGCAGTATTTT	CASSPLPVPTDTQYF
13	few	TRBJ1-1	TRBV6-5	.	TGTGCCAGCAGAATCCCAGGGATGGCTGAAGCTTTCTTT	CASRIPGMAEAFF
12	few	TRBJ2-2	TRBV29-1	TRBD2	TGCAGCGTGACTAGCCACACCGGGGAGCTGTTTTTT	CSVTSHTGELFF
17	.	TRBJ2-1	TRBV6-2/TRBV6-3	TRBD2	TGTGCCAGCAGCCGACTAGCGCCCCAGAGCTCCTACGATGAGCAGTTCTTC	CASSRLAPQSSYDEQFF
13	.	TRBJ2-7	TRBV7-9	TRBD2	TGTGCCAGCAGCTCCGGGACTAAGGACGAGCAGTACTTC	CASSSGTKDEQYF
13	.	TRBJ1-1	TRBV20-1	.	TGCAGTGCTTCAGACATGGGGAACACTGAAGCTTTCTTT	CSASDMGNTEAFF
15	.	TRBJ1-6	TRBV7-8	.	TGTGCCAGCAGCTTGCGGGCCTTCTATAATTCACCCCTCCACTTT	CASSLRAFYNSPLHF
17	.	TRBJ2-7	TRBV28	.	TGTGCCAGCAGTGGCGGACAGGGAGCGGGAGAGTTTCGGGAGCAGTACTTC	CASSGGQGAGEFREQYF
19	few	TRBJ2-7	TRBV11-2	TRBD1	TGTGCCAGCAGCTTAGGGATACATAGACAGGGTACAAGCTCCTACGAGCAGTACTTC	CASSLGIHRQGTSSYEQYF